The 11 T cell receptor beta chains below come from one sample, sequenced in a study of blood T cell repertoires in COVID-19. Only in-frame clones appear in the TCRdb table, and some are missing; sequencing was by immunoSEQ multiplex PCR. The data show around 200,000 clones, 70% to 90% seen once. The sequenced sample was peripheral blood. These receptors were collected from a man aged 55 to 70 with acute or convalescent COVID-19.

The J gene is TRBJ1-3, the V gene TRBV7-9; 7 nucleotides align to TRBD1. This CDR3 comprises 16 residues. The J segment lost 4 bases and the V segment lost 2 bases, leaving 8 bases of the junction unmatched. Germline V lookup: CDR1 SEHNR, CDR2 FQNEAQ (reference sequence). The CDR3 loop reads CASSLMEGAIGNTIYF. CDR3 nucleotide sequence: TGTGCCAGCAGCTTAATGGAGGGGGCCATCGGAAACACCATATATTTT.

This chain's CDR3 is CASSPRQGVGDEQFF. CDR3 in DNA: TGTGCCAGCAGCCCCCGGCAGGGTGTAGGGGATGAGCAGTTCTTC. The J gene is TRBJ2-1, the V gene TRBV7-8; D possibly corresponds to TRBD1 (5 bases). V lost 5 bases and J lost 8, with 19 bases in between. CDR3 length: 15 residues. Per germline, CDR1 SGHVS and CDR2 FQNEAQ.

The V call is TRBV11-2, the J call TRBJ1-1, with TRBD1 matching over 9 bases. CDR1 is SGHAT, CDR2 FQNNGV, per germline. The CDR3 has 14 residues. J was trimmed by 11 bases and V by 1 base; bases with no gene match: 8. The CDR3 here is CASSLAGQGIKAFF. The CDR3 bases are TGTGCCAGCAGCTTAGCGGGACAGGGAATTAAGGCTTTCTTT.

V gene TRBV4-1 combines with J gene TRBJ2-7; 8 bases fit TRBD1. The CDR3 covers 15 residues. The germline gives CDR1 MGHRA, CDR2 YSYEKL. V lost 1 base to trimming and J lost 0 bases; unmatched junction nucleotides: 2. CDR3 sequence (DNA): TGCGCCAGCAGCCAAGGACAGGGGAGCTCCTACGAGCAGTACTTC. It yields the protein CASSQGQGSSYEQYF.

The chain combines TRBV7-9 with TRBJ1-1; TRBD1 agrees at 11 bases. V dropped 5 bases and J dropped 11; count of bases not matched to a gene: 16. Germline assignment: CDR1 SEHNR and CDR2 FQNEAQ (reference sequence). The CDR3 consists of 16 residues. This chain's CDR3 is CASSRHPGQGGFRAFF. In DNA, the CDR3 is TGTGCCAGCAGCCGCCACCCGGGACAGGGGGGCTTTCGGGCTTTCTTT.

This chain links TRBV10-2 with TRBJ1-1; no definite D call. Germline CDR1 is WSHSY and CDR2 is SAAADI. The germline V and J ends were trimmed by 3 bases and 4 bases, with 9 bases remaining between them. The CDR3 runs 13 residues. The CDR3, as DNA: TGCGCCAGCAGTGACCGCGAGCTCACTGAAGCTTTCTTT. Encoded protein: CASSDRELTEAFF.

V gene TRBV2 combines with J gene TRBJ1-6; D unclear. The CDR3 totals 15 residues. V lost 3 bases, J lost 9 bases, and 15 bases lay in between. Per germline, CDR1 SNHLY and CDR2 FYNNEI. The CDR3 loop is CASSESGMPSSPLHF. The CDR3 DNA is TGTGCCAGCAGTGAGTCCGGGATGCCGAGTTCACCCCTCCACTTT.

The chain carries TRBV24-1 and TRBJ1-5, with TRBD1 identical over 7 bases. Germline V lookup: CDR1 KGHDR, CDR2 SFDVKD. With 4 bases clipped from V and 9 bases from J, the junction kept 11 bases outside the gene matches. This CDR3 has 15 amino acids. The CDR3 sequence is CATSDPTGRLGPQHF. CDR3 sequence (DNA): TGTGCCACCAGTGACCCGACAGGGCGTTTAGGGCCCCAGCATTTT.

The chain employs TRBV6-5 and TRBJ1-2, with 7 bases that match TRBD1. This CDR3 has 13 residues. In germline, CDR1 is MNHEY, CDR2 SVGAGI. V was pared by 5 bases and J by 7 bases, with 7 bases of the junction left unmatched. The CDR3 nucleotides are TGTGCCAGCAGTAGACAGGGCCAGGGTGGCTACACCTTC. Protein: CASSRQGQGGYTF.

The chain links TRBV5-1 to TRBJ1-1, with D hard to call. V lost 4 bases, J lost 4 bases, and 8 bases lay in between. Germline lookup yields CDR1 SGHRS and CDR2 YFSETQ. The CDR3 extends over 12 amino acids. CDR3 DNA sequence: TGCGCCAGCAGCAAGGGAGTCACTGAAGCTTTCTTT. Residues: CASSKGVTEAFF.

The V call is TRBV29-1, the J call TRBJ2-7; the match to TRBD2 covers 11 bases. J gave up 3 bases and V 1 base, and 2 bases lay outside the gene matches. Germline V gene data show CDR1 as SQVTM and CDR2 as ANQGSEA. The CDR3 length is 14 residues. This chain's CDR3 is CSVEVLAGVYEQYF. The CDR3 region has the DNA TGCAGCGTTGAAGTACTAGCGGGAGTCTACGAGCAGTACTTC.